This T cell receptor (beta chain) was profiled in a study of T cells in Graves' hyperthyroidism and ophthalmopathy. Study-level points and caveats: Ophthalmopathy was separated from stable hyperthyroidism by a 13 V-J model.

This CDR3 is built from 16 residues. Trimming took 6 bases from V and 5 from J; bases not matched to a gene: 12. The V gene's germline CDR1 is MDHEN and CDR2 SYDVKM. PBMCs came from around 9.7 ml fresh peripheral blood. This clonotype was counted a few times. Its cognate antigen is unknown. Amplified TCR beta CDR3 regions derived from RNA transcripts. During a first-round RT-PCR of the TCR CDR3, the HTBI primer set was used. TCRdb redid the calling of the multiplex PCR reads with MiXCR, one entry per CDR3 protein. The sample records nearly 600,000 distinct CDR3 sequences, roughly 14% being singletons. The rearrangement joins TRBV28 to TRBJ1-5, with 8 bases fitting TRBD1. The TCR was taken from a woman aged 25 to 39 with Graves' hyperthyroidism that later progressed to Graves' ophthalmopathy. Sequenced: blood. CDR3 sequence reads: CASSLVGQVLDQPQHF. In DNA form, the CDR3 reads TGTGCCAGCAGCCTCGTGGGACAGGTTTTGGATCAGCCCCAGCATTTT.